One T cell receptor beta chain is described in this entry. Germline V gene lookup returns CDR1 SEHNR and CDR2 FQNEAQ (reference sequence). The CDR3 has 14 amino acids. V lost 3 bases, J lost 5 bases, and 13 bases lay in between. The data derive from a study of shared clonotypes between healthy human individuals. The protocol was immunoSEQ multiplex PCR, while the TCRdb copy is restricted to in-frame clones and leaves out a portion. The sample has about 2.3 million clones, 90% to 95% seen once; the top ten hold 0.35% to 0.45%. The clonotype was recovered from a man younger than 30 in good health. Some clones in this sample may be carry-over from other donors' samples. Material: naive CD4+ T cells from PBMCs. The subset is: CD45RA+ positively selected. V and J are TRBV7-9 and TRBJ1-1; no clear D gene. CDR3 sequence reads: CASSFYGDGTEAFF. The CDR3 region has the DNA TGTGCCAGCAGCTTTTATGGGGATGGGACTGAAGCTTTCTTT.